This T cell receptor beta chain stems from a study of patients and donors after allogeneic stem cell transplantation. This clonotype came up many times. MiXCR, run by TCRdb on the RT-PCR reads, gives a single entry per CDR3 protein. Of more than 75,000 distinct CDR3 sequences in the sample, around 5% are singletons; the top ten hold around 2.6%. With 4 bases clipped from V and 8 bases from J, the junction kept 9 bases outside the gene matches. In germline, CDR1 is MDHEN, CDR2 SYDVKM. The CDR3 sequence is 15 residues long. The sequenced sample consisted of blood, either unsorted or a sorted T cell fraction (not recorded which). The chain has TRBV28 and TRBJ1-4, with 8 bases fitting TRBD1. The origin of this receptor is a human donor who was either an allogeneic HSCT recipient or a stem cell or donor lymphocyte infusion donor (not recorded which). It is not recorded whose cells these are; they may come from a transplant donor. CDR3 sequence: CASSSTTGEEEKLFF. The CDR3 DNA reads as TGTGCCAGCAGTTCCACGACAGGGGAGGAGGAAAAACTGTTTTTT. Full variable domain (missing parts from reference TRBV28 and TRBJ1-4): DVKVTQSSRYLVKRTGEKVFLECVQDMDHENMFWYRQDPGLGLRLIYFSYDVKMKEKGDIPEGYSVSREKKERFSLILESASTNQTSMYLCASSSTTGEEEKLFFGSGTQLSVL.